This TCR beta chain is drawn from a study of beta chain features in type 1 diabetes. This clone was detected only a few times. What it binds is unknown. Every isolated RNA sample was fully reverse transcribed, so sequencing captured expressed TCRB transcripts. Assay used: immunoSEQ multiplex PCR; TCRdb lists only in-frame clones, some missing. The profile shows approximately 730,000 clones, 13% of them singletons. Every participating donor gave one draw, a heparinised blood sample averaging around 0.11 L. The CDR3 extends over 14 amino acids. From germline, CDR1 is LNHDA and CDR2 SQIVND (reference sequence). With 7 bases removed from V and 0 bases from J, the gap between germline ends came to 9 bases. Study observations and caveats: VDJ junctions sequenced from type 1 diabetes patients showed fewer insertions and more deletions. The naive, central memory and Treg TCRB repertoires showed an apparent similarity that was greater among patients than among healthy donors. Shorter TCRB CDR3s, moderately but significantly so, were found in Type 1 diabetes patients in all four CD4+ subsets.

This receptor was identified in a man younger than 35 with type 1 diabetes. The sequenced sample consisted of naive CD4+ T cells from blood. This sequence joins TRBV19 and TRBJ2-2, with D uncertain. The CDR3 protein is CASIRTPNTGELFF. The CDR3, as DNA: TGTGCCAGTATCAGAACACCGAACACCGGGGAGCTGTTTTTT.